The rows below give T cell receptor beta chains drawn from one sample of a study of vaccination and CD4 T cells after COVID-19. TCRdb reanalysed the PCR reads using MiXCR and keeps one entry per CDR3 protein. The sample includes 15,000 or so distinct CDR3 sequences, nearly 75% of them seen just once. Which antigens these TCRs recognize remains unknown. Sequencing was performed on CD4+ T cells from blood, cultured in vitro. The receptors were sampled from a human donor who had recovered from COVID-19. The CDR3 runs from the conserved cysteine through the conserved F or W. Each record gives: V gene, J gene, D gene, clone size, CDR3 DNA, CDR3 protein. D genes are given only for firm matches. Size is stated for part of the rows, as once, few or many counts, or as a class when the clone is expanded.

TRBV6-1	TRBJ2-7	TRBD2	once	TGTGCCAGCAGTACTAGCGGAGCCTACGAGCAGTACTTC	CASSTSGAYEQYF
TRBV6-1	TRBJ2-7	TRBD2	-	TGTGCCAGCAGTGGACTAGCGGTCTCCTACGAGCAGTACTTC	CASSGLAVSYEQYF
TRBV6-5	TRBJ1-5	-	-	TGTGCCAGCAGTTACATCGACAGTTTGAGCAATCAGCCCCAGCATTTT	CASSYIDSLSNQPQHF
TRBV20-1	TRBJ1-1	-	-	TGCAGTGCCCAGGACGGGGGGGCGCTAAATGAAGCTTTCTTT	CSAQDGGALNEAFF
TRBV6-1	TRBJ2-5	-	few	TGTGCCAGCAGTGGACGTGAGCAAGAGACCCAGTACTTC	CASSGREQETQYF
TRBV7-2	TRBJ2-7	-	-	TGTGCCAGCAGCGTAATAGAACAGAGCTACGAGCAGTACTTC	CASSVIEQSYEQYF
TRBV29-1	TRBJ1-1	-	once	TGCAGCGTGGTGGACAGATCAGGAACTGAAGCTTTCTTT	CSVVDRSGTEAFF
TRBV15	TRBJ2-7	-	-	TGTGCCACCAGCAGAGTTACAGGGCGGTACGAGCAGTACTTC	CATSRVTGRYEQYF
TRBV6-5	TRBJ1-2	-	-	TGTGCCAGCAGTTCCCAGGGCTTCTATGGCTACACCTTC	CASSSQGFYGYTF
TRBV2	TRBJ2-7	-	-	TGTGCCAGCAGTGCTGAGCGGTACGAGCAGTACTTC	CASSAERYEQYF
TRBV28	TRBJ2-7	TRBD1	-	TGTGCCAGCAGTTCTAACCGGGACAGGGCGTCCTACGAGCAGTACTTC	CASSSNRDRASYEQYF